This T cell receptor (beta chain) stems from a study of shared clonotypes between healthy human individuals. Profiling relied on immunoSEQ multiplex PCR, and the TCRdb table lists in-frame clones only, not all of them. This table holds about 2 million clones, roughly 94% found once. There are 12 residues in the CDR3. Germline V gene data show CDR1 as SQVTM and CDR2 as ANQGSEA. V lost 7 bases and J lost 7; bases outside the gene matches: 6. Sequencing was performed on naive CD4+ T cells sorted from blood. Subset meaning: CD45RA+ positively selected. This clonotype originated in a man aged 18 to 29 in good health. This chain joins TRBV29-1 and TRBJ1-1; TRBD1 agrees at 10 bases. The CDR3 nucleotides read TGCAGCGGGCGACAGGGGGCCGGTGAAGCTTTCTTT. It translates to CSGRQGAGEAFF.